This T cell receptor (beta chain) stems from a study of T cells in Graves' hyperthyroidism and ophthalmopathy. Researchers amplified the TCR beta CDR3 regions from RNA transcripts. TCR CDR3 regions were first amplified by RT-PCR with HTBI primers. Via MiXCR, TCRdb re-called the multiplex PCR reads, giving one row per CDR3 protein. This sample has about 770,000 distinct CDR3 sequences, with about 19% found just once. Germline CDR1 is LGHNA and CDR2 is YNFKEQ. With 5 bases clipped from V and 2 bases from J, the junction kept 6 bases outside the gene matches. This CDR3 spans 15 amino acids. The chain combines TRBV4-2 with TRBJ2-5; 9 nucleotides line up with TRBD1. This TCR came from a woman in her fifties or sixties with Graves' hyperthyroidism that later progressed to Graves' ophthalmopathy. Sequencing input: blood. CDR3 region: CASSARQGGQETQYF. In DNA, the CDR3 is TGTGCCAGCAGCGCCAGACAGGGGGGGCAAGAGACCCAGTACTTC.